This T cell receptor (beta chain) originates from a study of shared clonotypes between healthy human individuals. V shed 5 bases, J shed 0 bases, and the junction held 6 bases outside the gene matches. CDR1 and CDR2 (germline): SGHTA, FQGTGA. The CDR3 is 17 amino acids. CD45RO-negative CD8 cells positively selected for CCR7 made up the naive population, which excluded terminally differentiated effector memory CD45RA+ cells. Here immunoSEQ multiplex PCR was the method, and the copy in TCRdb shows in-frame clones only, minus some. The table records about 2.2 million clones, about 93% of them present only once.

The chain employs TRBV7-3 and TRBJ2-3; 12 bases agree with TRBD2. This TCR was sampled from a man between 18 and 35 years old in good health. Some clones in this sample may be carry-over from other donors' samples. Sequencing input: naive CD8+ T cells from PBMCs. The CDR3 DNA follows: TGTGCCAGCAGCCAGGGACTAGCGGGTACTAGCACAGATACGCAGTATTTT. This sequence encodes CASSQGLAGTSTDTQYF.